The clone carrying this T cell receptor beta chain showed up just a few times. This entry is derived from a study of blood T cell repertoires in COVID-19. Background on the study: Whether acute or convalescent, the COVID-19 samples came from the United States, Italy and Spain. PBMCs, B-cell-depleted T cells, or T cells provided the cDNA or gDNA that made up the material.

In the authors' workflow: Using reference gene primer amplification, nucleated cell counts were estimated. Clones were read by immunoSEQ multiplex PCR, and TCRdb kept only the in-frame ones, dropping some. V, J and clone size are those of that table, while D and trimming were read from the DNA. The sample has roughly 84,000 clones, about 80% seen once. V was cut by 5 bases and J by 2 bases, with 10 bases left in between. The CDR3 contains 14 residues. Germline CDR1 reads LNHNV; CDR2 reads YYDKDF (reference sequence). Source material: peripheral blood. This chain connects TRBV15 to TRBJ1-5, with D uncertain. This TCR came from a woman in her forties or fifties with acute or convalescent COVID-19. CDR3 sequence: CATSSGVGNQPQHF. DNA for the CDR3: TGTGCCACCAGCTCGGGAGTGGGCAATCAGCCCCAGCATTTT.